A selection of T cell receptor beta chains follows, all from one sample in a study of regulatory T cells in long-lasting Graves disease. TCRdb redid the calling of the multiplex PCR reads with MiXCR, one entry per CDR3 protein. In the table there are roughly 360,000 distinct CDR3 sequences, roughly 25% of which are singletons. The sample here was peripheral blood mononuclear cells (PBMCs), taken when the disease was refractory, from a patient treated with antithyroid drugs. These receptors were collected from a middle-aged woman with Graves disease. Both conserved end residues are part of each CDR3. The D gene is left open where the match is weak. Size values are once, few and many counts, or a class for expanded clones, and some rows have none.

v_gene,d_gene,j_gene,abundance,CDR3aa,CDR3nt
TRBV11-2,TRBD2,TRBJ2-7,few,CASSLFGLAGVHEQYF,TGTGCCAGCAGCTTATTTGGACTAGCGGGAGTTCACGAGCAGTACTTC
TRBV4-1,TRBD1,TRBJ1-1,NA,CASSQTPGTVMNTEAFF,TGCGCCAGCAGCCAAACCCCCGGGACAGTGATGAACACTGAAGCTTTCTTT
TRBV7-2,NA,TRBJ1-1,NA,CASSPYVVNTEAFF,TGTGCCAGCAGCCCCTATGTAGTGAACACTGAAGCTTTCTTT
TRBV12-3/TRBV12-4,TRBD1,TRBJ2-5,few,CASSGTGGSTKTQYF,TGTGCCAGCAGTGGGACAGGGGGCTCGACGAAGACCCAGTACTTC
TRBV20-1,TRBD2,TRBJ2-7,NA,CRASGNYEQYF,TGCCGGGCTAGCGGTAACTACGAGCAGTACTTC
TRBV12-3/TRBV12-4,NA,TRBJ1-5,few,CASSLGVGAGQPQHF,TGTGCCAGCAGTTTGGGGGTCGGGGCAGGTCAGCCCCAGCATTTT
TRBV6-1,TRBD1,TRBJ2-7,many,CAIEVGQGADEQYF,TGTGCCATAGAAGTAGGACAGGGGGCTGACGAGCAGTACTTC
TRBV6-2/TRBV6-3,NA,TRBJ2-7,many,CASSPTPPYEQYF,TGTGCCAGCAGCCCCACTCCTCCCTACGAGCAGTACTTC
TRBV12-3/TRBV12-4,NA,TRBJ1-6,many,CASSLMGSGSPLHF,TGTGCCAGCAGTTTAATGGGCTCCGGATCACCCCTCCACTTT
TRBV6-5,TRBD2,TRBJ2-2,few,CASSYSTGLAGNTGELFF,TGTGCCAGCAGTTACTCCACAGGACTAGCGGGAAACACCGGGGAGCTGTTTTTT
TRBV3-1,NA,TRBJ2-7,NA,CASSREHYEQYF,TGTGCCAGCAGCAGAGAACACTACGAGCAGTACTTC
TRBV15,TRBD1,TRBJ2-7,NA,CATSSPGQAHYEQYF,TGTGCCACCAGCAGCCCGGGACAGGCCCACTACGAGCAGTACTTC
TRBV2,NA,TRBJ2-2,many,CASSVWGYDTGELFF,TGTGCCAGCAGTGTATGGGGGTATGACACCGGGGAGCTGTTTTTT
TRBV6-5,TRBD2,TRBJ2-2,many,CASSFSSGPGGGELFF,TGTGCCAGCAGTTTTTCTAGCGGGCCCGGTGGCGGGGAGCTGTTTTTT
TRBV12-3/TRBV12-4,NA,TRBJ1-4,many,CASSRGGNNEKLFF,TGTGCCAGCAGCCGGGGGGGAAACAATGAAAAACTGTTTTTT
TRBV28,NA,TRBJ1-1,many,CASSFPYTEAFF,TGTGCCAGCAGTTTCCCGTACACTGAAGCTTTCTTT
TRBV7-9,NA,TRBJ2-5,NA,CAAAVAAQVTQYF,TGTGCCGCCGCCGTAGCGGCCCAGGTTACCCAGTACTTC
TRBV11-2,TRBD2,TRBJ2-7,few,CASSLVTSGTDEQYF,TGTGCCAGCAGCTTAGTAACTAGCGGGACCGACGAGCAGTACTTC
TRBV24-1,TRBD2,TRBJ2-1,NA,CATSDPRLARNEQFF,TGTGCCACCAGTGACCCAAGACTAGCTCGAAATGAGCAGTTCTTC
TRBV28,TRBD1,TRBJ1-1,many,CASGNRGISEAFF,TGTGCCAGCGGAAACAGGGGGATCTCTGAAGCTTTCTTT
TRBV5-5,NA,TRBJ1-4,few,CASSFLEPNEKLFF,TGTGCCAGCAGCTTTCTCGAGCCTAATGAAAAACTGTTTTTT
TRBV5-1,TRBD2,TRBJ2-3,NA,CASSPTSVWVFADTQYF,TGCGCCAGCAGCCCGACTAGCGTGTGGGTTTTCGCAGATACGCAGTATTTT
TRBV24-1,TRBD1,TRBJ2-2,NA,CATSDPGTANTGELFF,TGTGCCACCAGTGATCCCGGGACAGCGAACACCGGGGAGCTGTTTTTT
TRBV3-1,NA,TRBJ1-1,NA,CASSQDRVNTEAFF,TGTGCCAGCAGCCAGGACAGAGTAAACACTGAAGCTTTCTTT
TRBV20-1,NA,TRBJ2-4,few,CSARDQGTKNIQYF,TGCAGTGCTAGGGACCAGGGGACCAAAAACATTCAGTACTTC
TRBV5-5,NA,TRBJ1-1,many,CASSLIMGAEAFF,TGTGCCAGCAGCTTGATCATGGGCGCTGAAGCTTTCTTT
TRBV9,NA,TRBJ2-4,once,CASSVDGVTKNIQYF,TGTGCCAGCAGCGTTGACGGTGTGACCAAAAACATTCAGTACTTC
TRBV30,NA,TRBJ2-5,NA,CAWSYTGTQETQYF,TGTGCCTGGAGTTATACGGGGACCCAAGAGACCCAGTACTTC
TRBV20-1,NA,TRBJ2-5,NA,CSFNPGRGLIAETQYF,TGCAGTTTCAACCCAGGGCGGGGGCTCATCGCGGAGACCCAGTACTTC
TRBV5-1,TRBD2,TRBJ2-7,NA,CASSFGAGGGEQYF,TGCGCCAGCAGCTTCGGGGCGGGGGGCGGCGAGCAGTACTTC
TRBV28,NA,TRBJ1-1,many,CASRPRGPNTEAFF,TGTGCCAGCAGGCCTCGGGGACCGAACACTGAAGCTTTCTTT
TRBV28,NA,TRBJ1-5,many,CASSLFRIGQEGSRRPQHF,TGTGCCAGCAGTTTATTTCGGATAGGGCAGGAGGGTTCTAGGAGGCCCCAGCATTTT
TRBV25-1,NA,TRBJ2-7,many,CASSDRDIYEQYF,TGTGCCAGCAGTGACCGGGACATCTACGAGCAGTACTTC
TRBV7-9,NA,TRBJ2-5,many,CASSLGILQETQYF,TGTGCCAGCAGCTTAGGAATACTCCAAGAGACCCAGTACTTC
TRBV29-1,NA,TRBJ1-2,few,CSAGDSGGYTF,TGCAGCGCAGGGGATTCAGGTGGCTACACCTTC
TRBV7-2,TRBD2,TRBJ2-7,NA,CATSGLAGYEQYF,TGTGCCACCTCCGGACTAGCGGGCTACGAGCAGTACTTC
TRBV27,NA,TRBJ1-3,few,CASSEAGQGNTIYF,TGTGCCAGCTCCGAGGCGGGTCAAGGAAACACCATATATTTT
TRBV7-2,TRBD2,TRBJ2-2,once,CASSSAGTSYWTGELFF,TGTGCCAGCAGCTCCGCCGGGACTAGCTATTGGACCGGGGAGCTGTTTTTT
TRBV10-1,TRBD1,TRBJ1-4,many,CASRSGTDEKLFF,TGCGCCAGCAGGTCGGGGACAGATGAAAAACTGTTTTTT
TRBV20-1,NA,TRBJ2-7,few,CSALRFPIPYEQYF,TGCAGTGCCCTGCGGTTTCCCATCCCCTACGAGCAGTACTTC
TRBV5-1,NA,TRBJ2-6,few,CASSSGHSSGANVLTF,TGCGCCAGCAGCTCGGGACATTCCTCTGGGGCCAACGTCCTGACTTTC
TRBV9,NA,TRBJ2-1,NA,CASSVEETYSYNEQFF,TGTGCCAGCAGCGTAGAAGAAACCTACTCCTACAATGAGCAGTTCTTC
TRBV28,NA,TRBJ2-7,many,CASRWLDEQYF,TGTGCCAGCAGGTGGTTGGACGAGCAGTACTTC
TRBV5-6,TRBD2,TRBJ2-7,many,CASSTFSGRAYEQYF,TGTGCCAGCAGCACCTTTTCCGGGAGGGCCTACGAGCAGTACTTC
TRBV2,NA,TRBJ2-4,many,CASRAERGPRDKNIQYF,TGTGCCAGCAGGGCCGAGAGAGGGCCCAGGGACAAAAACATTCAGTACTTC
TRBV2,TRBD1,TRBJ2-1,few,CASSDRDRVYNEQFF,TGTGCCAGCAGTGATAGGGACAGAGTATACAATGAGCAGTTCTTC
TRBV28,NA,TRBJ1-2,many,CASSLDSDDGYTF,TGTGCCAGCAGTTTAGACAGTGACGATGGCTACACCTTC
TRBV11-2,TRBD1,TRBJ2-7,many,CASSRTGNYEQYF,TGTGCCAGCAGTAGGACAGGGAACTACGAGCAGTACTTC
TRBV10-2,NA,TRBJ2-5,NA,CASSGWGDSSQETQYF,TGCGCCAGCAGTGGGTGGGGGGACAGCTCTCAAGAGACCCAGTACTTC
TRBV12-3/TRBV12-4,NA,TRBJ1-4,few,CASSSRGSTNEKLFF,TGTGCCAGCAGCAGTCGCGGATCAACTAATGAAAAACTGTTTTTT
TRBV28,NA,TRBJ1-1,many,CASSRLMTDPEAFF,TGTGCCAGCAGCAGACTGATGACAGACCCTGAAGCTTTCTTT
TRBV28,NA,TRBJ1-1,many,CASSSGREEVNTEAFF,TGTGCCAGCAGTTCCGGACGGGAGGAGGTGAACACTGAAGCTTTCTTT
TRBV28,NA,TRBJ1-1,NA,CASSLPGGRRNTEAFF,TGTGCCAGCAGTTTACCGGGAGGGCGGAGGAACACTGAAGCTTTCTTT
TRBV12-3/TRBV12-4,NA,TRBJ1-1,many,CASSLGTQGFF,TGTGCCAGCAGCTTGGGGACCCAGGGTTTCTTT
TRBV7-8,TRBD2,TRBJ2-1,few,CASCLGGRDNEQFF,TGTGCCAGCTGCCTGGGCGGGAGGGACAATGAGCAGTTCTTC
TRBV5-5,NA,TRBJ2-5,many,CASSMGHQETQYF,TGTGCCAGCAGCATGGGACATCAAGAGACCCAGTACTTC
TRBV6-5,TRBD1,TRBJ2-7,few,CASSYNRGLTYEQYF,TGTGCCAGCAGTTACAATAGGGGGCTGACCTACGAGCAGTACTTC
TRBV29-1,TRBD1,TRBJ2-2,many,CSVEGHGGQGALGELFF,TGCAGCGTTGAAGGGCACGGAGGACAGGGGGCGTTGGGGGAGCTGTTTTTT
TRBV12-3/TRBV12-4,NA,TRBJ1-3,NA,CASSFWYSGNTIYF,TGTGCCAGCAGTTTCTGGTACTCTGGAAACACCATATATTTT
TRBV10-3,NA,TRBJ2-1,few,CAISEFSSGGHNEQFF,TGTGCCATCAGTGAGTTTAGCAGCGGCGGGCACAATGAGCAGTTCTTC